What follows are 27 T cell receptor beta chains derived from one specimen sequenced in a study of human T cells and chemical hapten exposure (TCRdb year 2021). The library relied on RACE. The reads were generated on a NextSeq 500. The public sequencing data were trimmed at Q25 with fastp and processed into clonotypes with MiXCR by TCRdb, which kept only in-frame beta chains. Identical CDR3 proteins give one entry, which carries the most common genes and DNA. A total of 350,000 to 450,000 distinct CDR3 sequences appear in this sample, more than 4.5% of them only once. The ten largest account for 2.5% to 3% of the sample. In the paper's terms, the time point label means: pre-sensitization, week 0. The sample's treatment or condition label is to be understood as: therapeutic diphenylcyclopropenone sensitization with weekly scalp DPC. Sequenced here: whole blood, sampled in connection with sensitization to the hapten diphenylcyclopropenone (DPC). These receptors originate from a woman aged 45-65 years with alopecia areata. Some clones in this sample may be carry-over from other donors' samples.

There are many counts of this clonotype. V is TRBV6-6 and J is TRBJ2-7; tentative D call: TRBD2 (6 bases). CDR3 size: 13 residues. V was trimmed by 0 bases and J by 6 bases, leaving 9 bases between them. CDR1 is MNHNY and CDR2 is SVGAGI in the germline V gene (reference sequence). CDR3 bases: TGTGCCAGCAGTTACTCCGGGGGACGCGAGCAGTACTTC. It yields the protein CASSYSGGREQYF.

This clonotype has only a few counts. V usage is TRBV27 and J usage is TRBJ2-3, with D possibly matching TRBD1 (5 bases). CDR3 length equals 15 residues. Germline V CDR1 and CDR2: MNHEY, SMNVEV (reference sequence). With 6 bases removed from V and 1 base from J, the gap between germline ends came to 14 bases. The DNA of the CDR3 is TGTGCCAGCAGATGGCAGGGTGTGGGCACAGATACGCAGTATTTT. Translated, it gives CASRWQGVGTDTQYF.

This clonotype has a handful of counts. The chain recombines TRBV7-9 with TRBJ2-5; D not certain. Germline-derived CDR1 and CDR2 are SEHNR and FQNEAQ (reference sequence). V was pared by 3 bases and J by 0 bases, with 8 bases between. This CDR3 is 14 amino acids long. CDR3 nucleotides: TGTGCCAGCAGCTTCCCATTGTACCAAGAGACCCAGTACTTC. Translating gives CASSFPLYQETQYF. The full variable domain, completed using reference TRBV7-9 and TRBJ2-5, is DTGVSQNPRHKITKRGQNVTFRCDPISEHNRLYWYRQTLGQGPEFLTYFQNEAQLEKSRLLSDRFSAERPKGSFSTLEIQRTEQGDSAMYLCASSFPLYQETQYFGPGTRLLVL.

This clonotype has ten or more counts. This sequence joins TRBV20-1 and TRBJ1-1; D is perhaps TRBD1 (5 bases). This CDR3 has 14 amino acids. Germline CDR1 reads DFQATT; CDR2 reads SNEGSKA (reference sequence). V was shortened by 6 bases and J by 0 bases, with 14 bases between the two germline ends. The CDR3 DNA reads as TGCAGTGCAATCCCCCTGACAGTGAACACTGAAGCTTTCTTT. Its protein product is CSAIPLTVNTEAFF.

This clonotype was observed at least ten times. The chain combines TRBV14 with TRBJ1-2; weak D call: TRBD1 (6 bases). The V end lost 2 bases, the J end lost 6 bases, and 13 bases lay between the germline ends. CDR1 is SGHDN and CDR2 is FVKESK in the germline V gene. The CDR3 contains 14 residues. The CDR3 protein is CASSQHTGLNGYTF. The CDR3 DNA reads TGTGCCAGCAGCCAACATACAGGGCTAAATGGCTACACCTTC.

This clonotype occurred many times. This chain uses TRBV5-1 with TRBJ2-7; D gene unclear. In germline, CDR1 is SGHRS, CDR2 YFSETQ. The V end was cut by 1 base, the J end by 6 bases, with 11 bases between. The CDR3 has 13 amino acids. The DNA of the CDR3 is TGCGCCAGCAGCTTGAACCCCACCGGCGAGCAGTACTTC. The encoded protein is CASSLNPTGEQYF.

The sample holds a few counts of this clonotype. V gene TRBV7-9 combines with J gene TRBJ2-5; D gene uncertain. The CDR3 loop spans 14 amino acids. Trimming took off 4 bases at V and 4 bases at J, with 13 bases between the two ends. The germline CDR1 and CDR2 sequences are SEHNR and FQNEAQ (reference sequence). The CDR3 loop reads CASSSPTSRETQYF. The DNA of the CDR3 is TGTGCCAGCAGCTCGCCGACAAGCAGAGAGACCCAGTACTTC.

This clonotype was observed a handful of times. The rearrangement joins TRBV28 to TRBJ1-5; D is unclear. Trimming removed 1 base at V and 5 bases at J, with 9 bases between. The CDR3 has 14 amino acids. Germline-derived CDR1 and CDR2 are MDHEN and SYDVKM. The CDR3: CASSLYTEDQPQHF. The CDR3 DNA is TGTGCCAGCAGTTTATACACGGAAGATCAGCCCCAGCATTTT. Full variable domain (outside the CDR3, taken from reference TRBV28 and TRBJ1-5): DVKVTQSSRYLVKRTGEKVFLECVQDMDHENMFWYRQDPGLGLRLIYFSYDVKMKEKGDIPEGYSVSREKKERFSLILESASTNQTSMYLCASSLYTEDQPQHFGDGTRLSIL.

In its sample, this clonotype was seen many times. The chain links TRBV29-1 to TRBJ1-1; the match to TRBD1 covers 7 bases. The CDR3 runs 12 residues. With 6 bases clipped from V and 4 bases from J, the junction kept 5 bases outside the gene matches. The V gene's germline CDR1 is SQVTM and CDR2 ANQGSEA. The CDR3 protein is CSVAGTVTEAFF. The CDR3 nucleotides are TGCAGCGTGGCAGGGACAGTCACTGAAGCTTTCTTT.

This clonotype was seen only a few times. The J gene is TRBJ2-1, the V gene TRBV5-1; the D is unclear. V lost 0 bases, J lost 7 bases, and 11 bases lay in between. The CDR3 has 14 residues. The germline V gene has CDR1 SGHRS and CDR2 YFSETQ. CDR3 region: CASSLGPFGNEQFF. CDR3 coding DNA: TGCGCCAGCAGCTTGGGCCCTTTTGGGAATGAGCAGTTCTTC.

This clonotype was observed a few times. This chain uses TRBV7-9 with TRBJ1-1, with a weak D call TRBD1 (5 bases). Trimming removed 4 bases at V and 1 base at J, with 10 bases between. CDR3 length: 14 residues. Germline lookup yields CDR1 SEHNR and CDR2 FQNEAQ (reference sequence). This CDR3 reads CASSSGGRNTEAFF. The CDR3 DNA is TGTGCCAGCAGCTCCGGGGGGAGGAACACTGAAGCTTTCTTT.

This clonotype was observed a few times. The chain links TRBV28 to TRBJ2-4; no definite D call. CDR1 is MDHEN, CDR2 SYDVKM, per germline. The CDR3 loop spans 12 amino acids. V was clipped by 6 bases and J by 8 bases, with 11 bases between them. The CDR3 region is CASSPNLDIQYF. CDR3 DNA: TGTGCCAGCAGCCCCAACTTAGACATTCAGTACTTC.

This clonotype appeared many times. This chain joins TRBV18 and TRBJ2-2; D is uncertain. Germline loops: CDR1 KGHSH, CDR2 LQKENI. Trimming shortened V by 0 bases and J by 3 bases, and 11 bases separated the two germline ends. The CDR3 extends over 16 amino acids. The chain's CDR3 is CASSPPYEFDTGELFF. The CDR3 nucleotides read TGTGCCAGCTCACCACCTTACGAGTTTGACACCGGGGAGCTGTTTTTT.

This clonotype was seen more than once but under ten times. The chain couples TRBV5-1 to TRBJ2-3, with TRBD2 matching over 12 bases. CDR3 size: 19 residues. The germline gives CDR1 SGHRS, CDR2 YFSETQ. V trimming: 0 bases; J trimming: 0 bases; junction bases outside the gene matches: 8. DNA of the CDR3: TGCGCCAGCAGCTTGGCCGGGATCACTAGCGGGGGGAGCACAGATACGCAGTATTTT. Encoded protein: CASSLAGITSGGSTDTQYF.

This chain connects TRBV15 to TRBJ1-5; no reliable D call. Germline V CDR1 and CDR2: LNHNV, YYDKDF (reference sequence). This CDR3 has 15 residues. The ends were cut back, 0 bases at V and 4 bases at J, with 10 bases in the middle. CDR3 coding DNA: TGTGCCACCAGCAGAGATAGAGGAGTTAATCAGCCCCAGCATTTT. As protein: CATSRDRGVNQPQHF.

This clonotype was observed many times. Written as DNA, the CDR3 is TGTGCCAGCAGACCTGGCGTTTTAAACGAGCAGTACTTC. As protein: CASRPGVLNEQYF. V and J are TRBV6-5 and TRBJ2-7, with unresolved D. In germline, CDR1 is MNHEY, CDR2 SVGAGI. The length of the CDR3 is 13 residues. V was cut by 6 bases and J by 5 bases, with 14 bases left in between.

This clonotype occurred a few times. The gene calls are TRBV20-1 and TRBJ1-6; 7 bases fit TRBD1. This CDR3 comprises 15 residues. Trimming took 3 bases from V and 5 from J; bases not matched to a gene: 7. In germline, CDR1 is DFQATT, CDR2 SNEGSKA (reference sequence). CDR3 nucleotide sequence: TGCAGTGCTAGGGTAACCGGGACAGATAATTCACCCCTCCACTTT. It yields the protein CSARVTGTDNSPLHF.

A few counts support this clonotype. The V and J genes are TRBV6-2 or TRBV6-3 and TRBJ1-2, with no clear D. Germline V gene sequence: CDR1 MNHEY, CDR2 SVGEGT. The CDR3 is 13 residues long. V lost 2 bases and J lost 3, with 7 bases in between. The DNA for the CDR3 is TGTGCCAGCAGTTACGAGGAGTACTATGGCTACACCTTC. Protein product: CASSYEEYYGYTF.

This clonotype appeared many times. The rearrangement links TRBV7-2 to TRBJ2-3; 7 bases are a match to TRBD1. The germline V gene has CDR1 SGHTA and CDR2 FQGNSA. After removal of 3 bases from V and 7 bases from J, the junction contained 7 bases not matched to a gene. The CDR3 runs to 14 residues. The CDR3 DNA reads TGTGCCAGCAGCTTGCAAGGGACAGCGAATACGCAGTATTTT. The encoded protein is CASSLQGTANTQYF.

This clonotype has at least ten counts. V is TRBV1 and J is TRBJ2-3; the table's D call, TRBD1, was not checked against the DNA. TRBV1 is shown as a pseudogene. This CDR3 spans 18 amino acids. For the CDR3, the DNA is TGCACCAGCAGCCAAGATCCCGTCGGGGGCAATCCCCGCGGTACGCAGTATTTT. Protein: CTSSQDPVGGNPRGTQYF.

The rearrangement links TRBV6-2 or TRBV6-3 to TRBJ1-1, with D tentatively TRBD1 (6 bases). V was clipped by 10 bases and J by 1 base, with 16 bases between them. The CDR3 is 14 residues long. Germline V lookup: CDR1 MNHEY, CDR2 SVGEGT. The DNA for the CDR3 is TGTGCCACTCGTAAGGGGGGGTCGAACACTGAAGCTTTCTTT. This sequence encodes CATRKGGSNTEAFF.

The genes are TRBV7-2 and TRBJ1-6; D is undetermined. Germline CDR1 reads SGHTA; CDR2 reads FQGNSA. Trimming stripped 8 bases from V and 6 bases from J, with 8 bases between. The length of the CDR3 is 12 residues. The CDR3 DNA reads TGTGCCAGCGGTCAGGCTAATTCACCCCTCCACTTT. Encoded protein: CASGQANSPLHF.

The gene calls are TRBV20-1 and TRBJ1-3; 7 positions match TRBD1. Germline loops: CDR1 DFQATT, CDR2 SNEGSKA (reference sequence). CDR3 size: 16 residues. With V trimmed by 0 bases and J by 3 bases, 8 bases remained unmatched. The CDR3 sequence is CSARDSMTGNGNTIYF. CDR3 nucleotides: TGCAGTGCTAGAGATTCCATGACAGGGAATGGAAACACCATATATTTT.

The chain combines TRBV2 with TRBJ2-1; 8 bases are shared with TRBD2. The V segment lost 6 bases and the J segment 6 bases; nucleotides outside the gene matches: 4. The CDR3 sequence is 13 residues long. Germline V lookup: CDR1 SNHLY, CDR2 FYNNEI. CDR3 DNA: TGTGCCAGCAGGTCGGGACTAGTCAATGAGCAGTTCTTC. Protein: CASRSGLVNEQFF. Full variable domain (remainder filled in from reference TRBV2 and TRBJ2-1): EPEVTQTPSHQVTQMGQEVILRCVPISNHLYFYWYRQILGQKVEFLVSFYNNEISEKSEIFDDQFSVERPDGSNFTLKIRSTKLEDSAMYFCASRSGLVNEQFFGPGTRLTVL.

This clonotype came up many times. CDR3 loop: CASSYVTGTDEQYF. As DNA, the CDR3 is TGTGCCAGCAGTTACGTGACAGGAACTGACGAGCAGTACTTC. The V call is TRBV6-5, the J call TRBJ2-7, with D perhaps TRBD1 (6 bases). Trimming removed 2 bases from V and 5 bases from J, with 13 bases in between. The CDR3 length is 14 residues. Germline values: CDR1 MNHEY, CDR2 SVGAGI.

This clonotype was detected many times. This chain uses TRBV18 with TRBJ2-1; 8 nucleotides line up with TRBD2. V lost 8 bases and J lost 9; bases outside the gene matches: 6. This CDR3 region has 12 residues. Germline CDR1 is KGHSH and CDR2 is LQKENI. The CDR3 sequence is CASSPGLGEQFF. CDR3 DNA: TGTGCCAGCAGCCCGGGACTAGGTGAGCAGTTCTTC.

The chain joins TRBV20-1 to TRBJ2-7, with D tentatively TRBD1 or TRBD2 (5 bases each). Trimming took off 5 bases at V and 2 bases at J, with 10 bases between the two ends. The germline gives CDR1 DFQATT, CDR2 SNEGSKA (reference sequence). This CDR3 contains 12 residues. CDR3: CSAWGSTYEQYF. The CDR3 DNA reads TGCAGTGCTTGGGGGAGTACCTACGAGCAGTACTTC.